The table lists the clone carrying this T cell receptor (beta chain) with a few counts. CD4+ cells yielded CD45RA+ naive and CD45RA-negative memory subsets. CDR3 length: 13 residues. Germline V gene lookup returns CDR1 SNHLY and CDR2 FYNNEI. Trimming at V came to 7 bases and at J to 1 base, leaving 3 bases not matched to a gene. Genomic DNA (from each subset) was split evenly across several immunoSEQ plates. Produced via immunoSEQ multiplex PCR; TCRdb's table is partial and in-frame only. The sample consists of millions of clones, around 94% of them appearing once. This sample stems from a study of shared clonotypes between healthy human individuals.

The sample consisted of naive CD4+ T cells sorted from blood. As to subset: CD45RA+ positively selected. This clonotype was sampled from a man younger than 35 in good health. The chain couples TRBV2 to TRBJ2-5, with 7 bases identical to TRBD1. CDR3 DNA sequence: TGTGCCAGCAAGGGACAGCCCCAAGAGACCCAGTACTTC. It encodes CASKGQPQETQYF. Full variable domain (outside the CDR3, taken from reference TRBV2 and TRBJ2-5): EPEVTQTPSHQVTQMGQEVILRCVPISNHLYFYWYRQILGQKVEFLVSFYNNEISEKSEIFDDQFSVERPDGSNFTLKIRSTKLEDSAMYFCASKGQPQETQYFGPGTRLLVL.